The entry that follows covers one TCR beta chain sequence. This clone was seen ten or more times. Its cognate antigen has yet to be identified. The record has no base qualities; no much larger clone is one base away. Counted from cysteine to phenylalanine, this CDR3 has 13 amino acids. Only the CDR3 part of the read is kept: 39 bases, read in frame from the first base. The germline V gene specifies LGHNA as CDR1 and YSLEER as CDR2. V is reduced by 4 bases and J by 10 bases, leaving a spacing of 14 bases between them. The data are from a study of metastatic and nonmetastatic thyroid tumors (dated by TCRdb to between 2020 and 2021). With regard to the full study: Repertoires were compared across peripheral blood and tumor or nodule tissue samples from malignant and benign thyroid patients.

On the study overall, not on this receptor specifically: In both blood and tumor samples, TCR beta diversity was reported to be significantly higher in malignant tumors than in benign nodules.

None of the patients had been given any treatment before thyroid surgery. Using T-cell receptor beta sequencing, the researchers looked back retrospectively at clinical samples from patients, gathered between about 2012 and 2019. Library creation used PCR. This sample was sequenced with an Illumina HiSeq 4000. High-throughput sequencing was used to profile the TCR beta-chain CDR3 region of each patient. The source study handled its data this way. CDR3 differences across clinicopathological groups were used to build a classifier for discriminating distant-metastatic papillary thyroid cancer patients. The Shannon index was used to assess repertoire diversity, and the Morisita-Horn index was used to assess tumor-blood repertoire similarity. In-frame beta chains were kept once TCRdb had trimmed the public reads at Q25 with fastp and called clones with MiXCR. What appears here as the V and J calls and clone size reflects TCRdb's work, not the paper's. This sample holds some 20,000 clones; roughly 23% were observed only once. About 18% of the sample is held by the ten biggest clonotypes.

The origin of this receptor is a female donor with papillary thyroid cancer or a benign thyroid nodule (not recorded which). Some clones in this sample may be carry-over from other donors' samples. The sequenced material came from tumor tissue. This receptor chain uses TRBV4-3 and TRBJ2-1; TRBD1 could be the D gene, as 5 bases match. The CDR3 loop reads CASSPLGYREQFF. The DNA reads as follows: TGCGCCAGCAGCCCCCTGGGGTACAGGGAGCAGTTCTTC.